This T cell receptor beta chain derives from a study of cytomegalovirus exposure and HLA in healthy donors. A note on this clone: Its antigen is still unknown.

The primer mix had 60 Vbeta and 13 Jbeta primers. Methods used by the authors: Later reanalysis found 80 million or so unique TCR beta chains, around 9.9 million of them shared. Here immunoSEQ multiplex PCR was the method, and the copy in TCRdb shows in-frame clones only, minus some. D and trimming were read from the DNA, whereas the V and J calls and clone size are those reported in that table. The repertoire holds 95,000 to 120,000 clones, 70% to 85% seen once, with nearly 2.5% in the top ten. Study conclusions and caveats: Researchers reported in a later analysis that a missense DCLRE1C variant was tied to TCR beta V- and J-gene trimming. Serostatus for CMV was the only available immune exposure information.

The CDR3 length is 20 residues. J gave up 6 bases and V 2 bases, and 18 bases lay outside the gene matches. CDR1 and CDR2 (germline): KGHSH, LQKENI. The source is a woman aged 18-29 years in good health and CMV-seronegative. Sequenced material: PBMCs. The chain couples TRBV18 to TRBJ2-7; 14 bases agree with TRBD2. CDR3 sequence: CASSPSRTSGRLGEGSEQYF. DNA for the CDR3: TGTGCCAGCTCACCATCGAGGACTAGCGGGAGGTTAGGGGAGGGGTCCGAGCAGTACTTC.